Listed below are T cell receptor beta chains from one sample, sequenced in a study of T cell repertoires in cytomegalovirus infection. TCRdb re-called the reads with MiXCR, one entry per CDR3 protein. The data hold some 500,000 distinct CDR3 sequences, with 40% observed a single time. Their antigens are not known. The sequencing used cultured PBMCs, collected from culture after CMV antigen stimulation. All receptors come from a human donor in good health (CMV status not recorded). Some clones in this sample may be carry-over from other donors' samples. Each CDR3 is given with its conserved first and last residue. D genes are given only for firm matches. Not every row has a clone size; where given, it reads once, few, many or a size class.

J gene | D gene | clone size | V gene | CDR3 protein | CDR3 DNA
TRBJ2-5 | - | - | TRBV27 | CASRTADQETQYF | TGTGCCAGCCGCACGGCAGACCAAGAGACCCAGTACTTC
TRBJ2-3 | - | once | TRBV18 | CASSPPGFSTDTQYF | TGTGCCAGCTCACCACCGGGCTTTAGCACAGATACGCAGTATTTT
TRBJ2-5 | - | - | TRBV2 | CASSEEGATQYF | TGTGCCAGCAGTGAGGAGGGGGCGACCCAGTACTTC
TRBJ2-7 | - | many | TRBV7-9 | CASSLGPIYEQYF | TGTGCCAGCAGCTTAGGGCCGATCTACGAGCAGTACTTC
TRBJ2-7 | - | - | TRBV20-1 | CSASRFLSYEQYF | TGCAGTGCTAGTAGGTTCCTCTCCTACGAGCAGTACTTC
TRBJ2-1 | - | - | TRBV28 | CASRQLRVSSNEQFF | TGTGCCAGCAGACAATTGCGGGTGTCGAGCAATGAGCAGTTCTTC
TRBJ2-1 | TRBD2 | few | TRBV12-3/TRBV12-4 | CASSRGLAGVYEQFF | TGTGCCAGCAGCCGCGGACTAGCGGGAGTTTATGAGCAGTTCTTC
TRBJ1-6 | - | - | TRBV7-2 | CASSLDYGTVNNSPLHF | TGTGCCAGCAGCTTAGACTACGGGACCGTGAATAATTCACCCCTCCACTTT
TRBJ1-2 | - | - | TRBV19 | CASKLRSDSYGYTF | TGTGCCAGTAAACTGCGTTCGGATTCCTATGGCTACACCTTC
TRBJ2-5 | - | - | TRBV12-3/TRBV12-4 | CASSLDLSRETQYF | TGTGCCAGCAGTCTCGACCTATCCCGGGAGACCCAGTACTTC
TRBJ2-3 | - | - | TRBV12-3/TRBV12-4 | CASSLTPLDTDTQYF | TGTGCCAGCAGTTTGACACCGTTGGACACAGATACGCAGTATTTT
TRBJ2-7 | - | few | TRBV15 | CATSRDLYEQYF | TGTGCCACCAGCAGAGATCTGTACGAGCAGTACTTC
TRBJ2-7 | - | - | TRBV29-1 | CSVLFSLVGEQYF | TGCAGCGTTCTGTTCTCCTTGGTGGGCGAGCAGTACTTC
TRBJ1-6 | TRBD1 | - | TRBV9 | CASSVEGQGNSPLHF | TGTGCCAGCAGCGTAGAGGGACAGGGGAATTCACCCCTCCACTTT
TRBJ1-4 | TRBD1 | - | TRBV25-1 | CASSESTGEEEKLFF | TGTGCCAGCAGTGAATCGACAGGGGAGGAGGAAAAACTGTTTTTT
TRBJ2-1 | TRBD1 | - | TRBV4-3 | CASSHLSRDRGGEQFF | TGCGCCAGCAGCCACCTATCCCGGGACAGGGGCGGTGAGCAGTTCTTC
TRBJ2-3 | TRBD2 | - | TRBV7-2 | CASSYSPTSGGAQDTQYF | TGTGCCAGCAGCTATAGCCCGACTAGCGGGGGGGCCCAAGATACGCAGTATTTT
TRBJ2-1 | TRBD1 | - | TRBV6-1 | CANRQGHNEQFF | TGTGCCAACCGACAGGGCCACAATGAGCAGTTCTTC
TRBJ1-3 | - | many | TRBV7-2 | CASSRTGTGFSGNTIYF | TGTGCCAGCAGCCGAACCGGGACGGGGTTCTCTGGAAACACCATATATTTT
TRBJ1-2 | - | - | TRBV10-3 | CAISDQGVYDGYTF | TGTGCCATCAGTGACCAGGGAGTGTATGATGGCTACACCTTC
TRBJ1-5 | TRBD1 | - | TRBV20-1 | CSAGLTGGNQPQHF | TGCAGTGCCGGGCTGACAGGGGGCAATCAGCCCCAGCATTTT
TRBJ1-1 | TRBD1 | - | TRBV20-1 | CIVGQGGTEAFF | TGCATCGTGGGACAGGGGGGGACTGAAGCTTTCTTT
TRBJ2-3 | - | few | TRBV4-3 | CASSQEYSPDTQYF | TGCGCCAGCAGCCAAGAGTACAGTCCAGATACGCAGTATTTT
TRBJ1-2 | TRBD1 | - | TRBV5-4 | CASSSGTGGSLHGYTF | TGTGCCAGCAGTTCAGGGACAGGGGGCTCTCTTCATGGCTACACCTTC
TRBJ2-1 | TRBD1 | few | TRBV19 | CASSLNLQGYNEQFF | TGTGCCAGTAGTTTAAATTTACAGGGGTACAATGAGCAGTTCTTC